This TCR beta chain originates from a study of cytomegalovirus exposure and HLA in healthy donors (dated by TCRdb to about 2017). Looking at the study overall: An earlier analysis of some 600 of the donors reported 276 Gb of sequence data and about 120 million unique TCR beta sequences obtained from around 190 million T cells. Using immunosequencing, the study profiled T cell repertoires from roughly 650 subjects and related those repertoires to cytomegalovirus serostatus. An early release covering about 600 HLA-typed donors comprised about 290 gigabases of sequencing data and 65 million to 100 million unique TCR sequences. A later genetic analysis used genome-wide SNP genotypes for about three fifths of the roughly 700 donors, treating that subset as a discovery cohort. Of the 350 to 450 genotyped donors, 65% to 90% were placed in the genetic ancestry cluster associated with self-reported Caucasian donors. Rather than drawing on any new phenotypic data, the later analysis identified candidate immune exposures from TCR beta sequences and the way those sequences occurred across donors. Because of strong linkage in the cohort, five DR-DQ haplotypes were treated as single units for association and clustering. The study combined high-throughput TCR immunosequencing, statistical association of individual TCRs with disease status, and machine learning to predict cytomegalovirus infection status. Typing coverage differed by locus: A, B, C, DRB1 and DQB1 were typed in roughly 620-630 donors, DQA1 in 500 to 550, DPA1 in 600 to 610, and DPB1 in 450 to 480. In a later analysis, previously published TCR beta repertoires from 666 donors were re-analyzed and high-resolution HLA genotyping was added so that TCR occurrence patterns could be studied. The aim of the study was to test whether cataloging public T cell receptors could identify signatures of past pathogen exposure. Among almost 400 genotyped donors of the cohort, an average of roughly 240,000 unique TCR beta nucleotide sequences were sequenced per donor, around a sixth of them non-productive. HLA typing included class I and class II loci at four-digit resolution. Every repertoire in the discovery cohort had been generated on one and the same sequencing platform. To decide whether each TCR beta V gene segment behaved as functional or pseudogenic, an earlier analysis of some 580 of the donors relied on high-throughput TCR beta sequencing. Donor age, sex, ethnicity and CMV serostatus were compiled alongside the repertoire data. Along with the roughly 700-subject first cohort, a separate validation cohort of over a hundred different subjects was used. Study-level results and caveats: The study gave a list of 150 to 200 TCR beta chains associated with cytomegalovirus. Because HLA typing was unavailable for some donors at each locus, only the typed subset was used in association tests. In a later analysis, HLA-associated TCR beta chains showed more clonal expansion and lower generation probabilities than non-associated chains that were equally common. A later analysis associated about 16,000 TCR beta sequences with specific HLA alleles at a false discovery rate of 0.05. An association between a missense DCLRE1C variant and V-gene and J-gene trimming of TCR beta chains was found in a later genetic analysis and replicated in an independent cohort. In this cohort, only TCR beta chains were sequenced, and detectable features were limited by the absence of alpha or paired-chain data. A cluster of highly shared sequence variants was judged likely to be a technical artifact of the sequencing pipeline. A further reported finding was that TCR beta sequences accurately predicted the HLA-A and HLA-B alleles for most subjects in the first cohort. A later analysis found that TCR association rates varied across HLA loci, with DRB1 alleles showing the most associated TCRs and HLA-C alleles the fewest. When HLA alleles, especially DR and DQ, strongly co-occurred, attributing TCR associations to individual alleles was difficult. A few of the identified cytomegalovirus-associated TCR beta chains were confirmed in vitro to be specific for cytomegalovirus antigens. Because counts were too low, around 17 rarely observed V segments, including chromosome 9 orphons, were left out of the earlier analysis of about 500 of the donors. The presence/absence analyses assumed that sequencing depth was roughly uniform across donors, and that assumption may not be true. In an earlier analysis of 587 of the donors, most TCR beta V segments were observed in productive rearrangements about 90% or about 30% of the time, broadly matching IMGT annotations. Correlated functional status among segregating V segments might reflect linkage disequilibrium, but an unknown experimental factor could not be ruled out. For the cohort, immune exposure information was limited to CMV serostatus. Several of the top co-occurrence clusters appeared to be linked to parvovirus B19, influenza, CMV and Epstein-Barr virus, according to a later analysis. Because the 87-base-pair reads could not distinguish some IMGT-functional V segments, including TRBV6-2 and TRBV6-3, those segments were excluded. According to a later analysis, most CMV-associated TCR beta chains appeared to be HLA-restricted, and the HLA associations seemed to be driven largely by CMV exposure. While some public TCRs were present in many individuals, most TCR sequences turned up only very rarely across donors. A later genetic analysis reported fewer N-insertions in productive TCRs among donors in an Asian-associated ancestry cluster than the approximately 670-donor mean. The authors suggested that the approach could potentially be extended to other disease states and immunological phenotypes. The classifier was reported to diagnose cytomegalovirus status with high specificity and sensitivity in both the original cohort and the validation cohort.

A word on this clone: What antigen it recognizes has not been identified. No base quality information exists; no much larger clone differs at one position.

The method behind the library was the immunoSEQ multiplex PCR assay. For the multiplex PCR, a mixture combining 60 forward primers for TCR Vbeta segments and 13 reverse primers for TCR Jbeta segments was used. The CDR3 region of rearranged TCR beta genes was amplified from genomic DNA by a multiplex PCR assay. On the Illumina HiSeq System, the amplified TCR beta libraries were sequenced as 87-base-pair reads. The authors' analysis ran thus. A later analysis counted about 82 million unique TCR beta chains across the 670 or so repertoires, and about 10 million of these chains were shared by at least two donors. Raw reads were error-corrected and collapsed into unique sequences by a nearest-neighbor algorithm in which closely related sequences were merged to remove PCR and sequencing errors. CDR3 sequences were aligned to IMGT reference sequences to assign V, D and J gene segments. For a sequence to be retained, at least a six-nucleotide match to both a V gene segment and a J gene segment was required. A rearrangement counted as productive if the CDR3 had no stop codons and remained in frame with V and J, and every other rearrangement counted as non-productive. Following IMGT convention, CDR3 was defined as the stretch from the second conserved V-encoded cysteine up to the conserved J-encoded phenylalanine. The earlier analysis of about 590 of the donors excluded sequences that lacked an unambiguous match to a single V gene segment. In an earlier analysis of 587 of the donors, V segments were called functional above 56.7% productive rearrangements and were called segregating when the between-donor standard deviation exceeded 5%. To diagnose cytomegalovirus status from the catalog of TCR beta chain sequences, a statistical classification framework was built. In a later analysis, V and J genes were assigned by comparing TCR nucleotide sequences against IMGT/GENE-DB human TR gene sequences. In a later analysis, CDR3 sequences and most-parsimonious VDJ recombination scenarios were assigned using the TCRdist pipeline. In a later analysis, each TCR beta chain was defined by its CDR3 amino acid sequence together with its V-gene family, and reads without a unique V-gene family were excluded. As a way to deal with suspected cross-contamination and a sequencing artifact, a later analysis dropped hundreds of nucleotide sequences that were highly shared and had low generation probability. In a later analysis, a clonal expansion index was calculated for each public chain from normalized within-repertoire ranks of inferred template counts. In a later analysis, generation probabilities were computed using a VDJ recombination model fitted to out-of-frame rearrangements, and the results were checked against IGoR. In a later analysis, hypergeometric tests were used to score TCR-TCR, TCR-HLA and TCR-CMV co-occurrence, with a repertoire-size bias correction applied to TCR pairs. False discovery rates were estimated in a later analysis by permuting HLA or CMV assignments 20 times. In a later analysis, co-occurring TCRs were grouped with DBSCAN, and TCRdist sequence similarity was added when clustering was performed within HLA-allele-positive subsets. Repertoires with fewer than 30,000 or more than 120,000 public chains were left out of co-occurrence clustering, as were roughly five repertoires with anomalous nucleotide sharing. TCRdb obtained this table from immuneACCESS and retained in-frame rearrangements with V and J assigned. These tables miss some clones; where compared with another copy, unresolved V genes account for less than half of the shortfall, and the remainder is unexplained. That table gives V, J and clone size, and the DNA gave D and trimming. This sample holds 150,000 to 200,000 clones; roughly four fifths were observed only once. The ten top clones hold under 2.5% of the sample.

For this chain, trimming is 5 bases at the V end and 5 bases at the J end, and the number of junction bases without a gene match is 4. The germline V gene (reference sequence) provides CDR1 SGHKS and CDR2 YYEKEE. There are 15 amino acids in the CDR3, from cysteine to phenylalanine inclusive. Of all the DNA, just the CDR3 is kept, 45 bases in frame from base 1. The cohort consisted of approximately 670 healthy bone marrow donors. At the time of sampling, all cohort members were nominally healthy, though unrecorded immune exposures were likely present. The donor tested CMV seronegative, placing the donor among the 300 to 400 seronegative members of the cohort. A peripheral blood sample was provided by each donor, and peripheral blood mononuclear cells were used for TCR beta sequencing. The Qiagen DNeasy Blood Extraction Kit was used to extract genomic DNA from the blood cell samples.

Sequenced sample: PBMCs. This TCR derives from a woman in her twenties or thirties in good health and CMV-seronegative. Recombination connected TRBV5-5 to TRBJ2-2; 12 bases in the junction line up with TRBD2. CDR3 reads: CASRPTSGSTGELFF. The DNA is TGTGCCAGCAGACCGACTAGCGGGAGTACCGGGGAGCTGTTTTTT.